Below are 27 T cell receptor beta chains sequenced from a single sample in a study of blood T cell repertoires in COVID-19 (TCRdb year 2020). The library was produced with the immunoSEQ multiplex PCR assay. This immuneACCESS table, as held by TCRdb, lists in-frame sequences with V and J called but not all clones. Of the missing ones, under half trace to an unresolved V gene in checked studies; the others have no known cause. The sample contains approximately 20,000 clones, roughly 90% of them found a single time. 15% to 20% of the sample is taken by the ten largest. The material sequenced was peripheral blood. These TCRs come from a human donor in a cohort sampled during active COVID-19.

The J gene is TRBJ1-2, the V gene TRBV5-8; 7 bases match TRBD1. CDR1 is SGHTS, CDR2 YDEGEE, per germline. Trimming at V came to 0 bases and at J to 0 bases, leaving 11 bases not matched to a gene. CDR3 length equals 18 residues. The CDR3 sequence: CASSLASRGFRANYGYTF. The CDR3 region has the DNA TGTGCCAGCAGCTTGGCCTCCAGGGGGTTTAGGGCTAACTATGGCTACACCTTC.

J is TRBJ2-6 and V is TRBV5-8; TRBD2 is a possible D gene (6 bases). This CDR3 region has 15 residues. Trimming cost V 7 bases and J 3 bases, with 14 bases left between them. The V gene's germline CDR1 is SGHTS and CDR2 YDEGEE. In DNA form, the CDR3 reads TGTGCCAGCGGGGCGCGGGGATATGGGGCCAACGTCCTGACTTTC. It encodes CASGARGYGANVLTF.

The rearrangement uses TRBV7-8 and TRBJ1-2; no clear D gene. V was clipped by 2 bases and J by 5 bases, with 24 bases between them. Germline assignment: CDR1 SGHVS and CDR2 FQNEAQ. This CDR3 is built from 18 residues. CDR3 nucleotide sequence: TGTGCCAGCAGCTTATCTTTACCCGGGGAGGCTACCTCGTATGGCTACACCTTC. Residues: CASSLSLPGEATSYGYTF.

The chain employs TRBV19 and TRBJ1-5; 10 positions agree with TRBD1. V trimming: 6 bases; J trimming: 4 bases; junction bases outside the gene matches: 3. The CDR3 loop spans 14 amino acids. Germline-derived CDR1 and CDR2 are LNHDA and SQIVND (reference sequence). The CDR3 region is CASRPGQGNQPQHF. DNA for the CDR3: TGTGCCAGTAGGCCGGGACAGGGGAATCAGCCCCAGCATTTT.

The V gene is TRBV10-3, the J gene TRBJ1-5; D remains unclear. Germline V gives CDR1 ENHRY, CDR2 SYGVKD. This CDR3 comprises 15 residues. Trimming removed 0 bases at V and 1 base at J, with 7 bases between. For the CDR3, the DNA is TGTGCCATCAGTGAGTCCGGGGAAAGCAATCAGCCCCAGCATTTT. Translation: CAISESGESNQPQHF.

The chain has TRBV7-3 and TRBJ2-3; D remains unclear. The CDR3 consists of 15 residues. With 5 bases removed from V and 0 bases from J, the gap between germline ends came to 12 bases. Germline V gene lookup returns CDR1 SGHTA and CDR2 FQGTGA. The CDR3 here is CASSALVSSTDTQYF. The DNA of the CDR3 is TGTGCCAGCAGCGCCTTAGTTTCTAGCACAGATACGCAGTATTTT.

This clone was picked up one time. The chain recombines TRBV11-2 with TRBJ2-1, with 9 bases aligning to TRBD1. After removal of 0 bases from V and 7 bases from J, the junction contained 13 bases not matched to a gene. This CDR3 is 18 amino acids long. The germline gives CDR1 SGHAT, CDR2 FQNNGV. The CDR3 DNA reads TGTGCCAGCAGCTTAGATTATTATGCCCGGGACAGGGTAAATGAGCAGTTCTTC. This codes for CASSLDYYARDRVNEQFF.

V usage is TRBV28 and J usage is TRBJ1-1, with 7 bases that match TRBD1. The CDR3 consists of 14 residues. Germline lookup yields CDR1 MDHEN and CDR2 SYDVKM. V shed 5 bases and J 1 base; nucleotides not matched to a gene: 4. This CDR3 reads CASSNRGWNTEAFF. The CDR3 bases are TGTGCCAGCAGTAACAGGGGCTGGAACACTGAAGCTTTCTTT.

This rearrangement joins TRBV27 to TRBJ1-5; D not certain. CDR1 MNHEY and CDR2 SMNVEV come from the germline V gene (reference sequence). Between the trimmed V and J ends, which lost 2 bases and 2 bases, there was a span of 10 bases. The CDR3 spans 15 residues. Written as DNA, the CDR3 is TGTGCCAGCAGTTTAGGATGGGGAGGCAATCAGCCCCAGCATTTT. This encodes CASSLGWGGNQPQHF.

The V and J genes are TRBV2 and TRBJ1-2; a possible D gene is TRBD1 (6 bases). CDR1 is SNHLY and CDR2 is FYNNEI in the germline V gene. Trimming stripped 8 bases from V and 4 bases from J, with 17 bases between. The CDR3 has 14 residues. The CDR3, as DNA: TGTGCCAGCCGGGGGGGGGCAGGGTTCTATGGCTACACCTTC. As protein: CASRGGAGFYGYTF.

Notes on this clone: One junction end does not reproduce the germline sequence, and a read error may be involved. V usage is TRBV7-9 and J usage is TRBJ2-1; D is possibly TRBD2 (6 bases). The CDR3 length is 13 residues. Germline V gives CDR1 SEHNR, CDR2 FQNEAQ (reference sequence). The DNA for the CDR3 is TGTGCCAGGGCGGTAGGGACTTTTGGTTTTCTGGTCTTC. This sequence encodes CARAVGTFGFLVF.

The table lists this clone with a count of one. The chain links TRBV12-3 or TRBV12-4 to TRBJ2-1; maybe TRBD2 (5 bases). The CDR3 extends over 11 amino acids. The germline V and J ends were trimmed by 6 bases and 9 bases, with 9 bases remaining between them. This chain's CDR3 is CASSPAGEQFF. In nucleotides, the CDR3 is TGTGCCAGCAGCCCTGCGGGTGAGCAGTTCTTC.

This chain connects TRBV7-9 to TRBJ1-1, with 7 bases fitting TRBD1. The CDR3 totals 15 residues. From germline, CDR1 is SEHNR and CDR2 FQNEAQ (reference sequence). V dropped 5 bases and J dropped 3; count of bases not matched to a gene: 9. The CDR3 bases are TGTGCCAGCAGCGCGCGCGGGACAGCGGACACTGAAGCTTTCTTT. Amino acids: CASSARGTADTEAFF.

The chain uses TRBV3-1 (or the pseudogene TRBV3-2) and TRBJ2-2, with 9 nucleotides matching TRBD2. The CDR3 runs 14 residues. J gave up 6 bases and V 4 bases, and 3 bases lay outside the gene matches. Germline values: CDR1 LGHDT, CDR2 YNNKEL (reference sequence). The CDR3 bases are TGTGCCAGCAGCCCGGGACTAGCTCCCGGGGAGCTGTTTTTT. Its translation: CASSPGLAPGELFF.

The CDR3 nucleotides read TGTGCCAGCAGCCCGCGGGAGGCTATGAACACTGAAGCTTTCTTT. Its translation is CASSPREAMNTEAFF. The chain carries TRBV7-9 and TRBJ1-1; no definite D call. V shed 5 bases and J shed 0 bases, with 13 bases lying between them. CDR1 is SEHNR, CDR2 FQNEAQ, per germline (reference sequence). The CDR3 length is 15 residues.

CDR3 sequence (DNA): TGTGCCACAGGACCTAAACGAGCTAGCGGGGGCCTACACAATGAGCAGTTCTTC. It translates to CATGPKRASGGLHNEQFF. This chain uses TRBV6-9 with TRBJ2-1, with 10 bases aligning to TRBD2. There are 18 residues in the CDR3. CDR1 MNHGY and CDR2 SVAAGI come from the germline V gene. With 10 bases clipped from V and 5 bases from J, the junction kept 20 bases outside the gene matches.

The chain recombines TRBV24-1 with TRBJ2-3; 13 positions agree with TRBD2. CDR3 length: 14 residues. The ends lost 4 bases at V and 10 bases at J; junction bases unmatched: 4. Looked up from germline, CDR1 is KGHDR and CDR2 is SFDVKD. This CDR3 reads CATSDEGLAGSQYF. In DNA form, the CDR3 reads TGTGCCACCAGTGACGAGGGACTAGCGGGATCGCAGTATTTT.

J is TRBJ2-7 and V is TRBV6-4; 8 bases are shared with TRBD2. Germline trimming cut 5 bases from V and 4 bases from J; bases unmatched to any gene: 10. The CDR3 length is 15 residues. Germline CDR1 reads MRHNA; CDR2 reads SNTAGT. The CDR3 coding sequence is TGTGCCAGCAGTCCTTTTAGCGGGAACCGGTACGAGCAGTACTTC. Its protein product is CASSPFSGNRYEQYF.

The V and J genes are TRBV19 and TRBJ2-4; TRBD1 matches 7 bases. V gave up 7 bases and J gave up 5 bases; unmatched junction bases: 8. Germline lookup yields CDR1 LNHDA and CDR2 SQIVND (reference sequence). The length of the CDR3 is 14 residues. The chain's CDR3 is CASNPRGTENIQYF. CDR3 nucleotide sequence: TGTGCCAGTAATCCCAGGGGGACGGAAAACATTCAGTACTTC.

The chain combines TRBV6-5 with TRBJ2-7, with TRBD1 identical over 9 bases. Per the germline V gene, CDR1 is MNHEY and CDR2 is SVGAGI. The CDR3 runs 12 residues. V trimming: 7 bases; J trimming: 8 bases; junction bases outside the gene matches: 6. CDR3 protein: CASTPGQGKQYF. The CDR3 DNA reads TGTGCCAGCACCCCGGGACAGGGTAAGCAGTACTTC.

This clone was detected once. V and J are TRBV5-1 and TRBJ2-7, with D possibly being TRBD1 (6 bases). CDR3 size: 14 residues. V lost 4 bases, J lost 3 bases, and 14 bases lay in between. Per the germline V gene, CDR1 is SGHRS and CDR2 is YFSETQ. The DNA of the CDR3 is TGCGCCAGCAGCCCTTCGGGACAACGCTACGAGCAGTACTTC. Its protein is CASSPSGQRYEQYF.

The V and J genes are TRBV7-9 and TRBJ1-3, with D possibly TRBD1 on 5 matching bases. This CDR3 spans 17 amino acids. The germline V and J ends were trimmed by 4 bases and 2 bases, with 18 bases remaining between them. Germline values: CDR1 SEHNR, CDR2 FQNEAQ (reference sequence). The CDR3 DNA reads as TGTGCCAGCAGCTCCACCTGGACATCATCTCCTGGAAACACCATATATTTT. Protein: CASSSTWTSSPGNTIYF.

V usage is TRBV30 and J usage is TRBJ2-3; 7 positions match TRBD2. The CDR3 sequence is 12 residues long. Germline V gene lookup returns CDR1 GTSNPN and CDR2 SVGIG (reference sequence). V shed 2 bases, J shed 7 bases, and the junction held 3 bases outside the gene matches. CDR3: CAWSLGLHTQYF. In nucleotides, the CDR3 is TGTGCCTGGAGTTTGGGACTACATACGCAGTATTTT.

The CDR3 DNA sequence: TGTGCCAGCAGCGCGGGCCGATTAAATGAAAAACTGTTTTTT. Translation: CASSAGRLNEKLFF. The genes are TRBV2 and TRBJ1-4; D not resolved. Per germline, CDR1 SNHLY and CDR2 FYNNEI. V was cut by 6 bases and J by 5 bases, with 13 bases left in between. The CDR3 sequence is 14 residues long.

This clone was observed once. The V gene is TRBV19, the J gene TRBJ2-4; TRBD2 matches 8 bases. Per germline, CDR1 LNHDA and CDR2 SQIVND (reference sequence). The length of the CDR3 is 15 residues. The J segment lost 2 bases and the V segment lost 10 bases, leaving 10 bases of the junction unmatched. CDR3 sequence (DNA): TGTGCCACTCTCCCGGGAGGGGGACCCAAAAACATTCAGTACTTC. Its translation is CATLPGGGPKNIQYF.

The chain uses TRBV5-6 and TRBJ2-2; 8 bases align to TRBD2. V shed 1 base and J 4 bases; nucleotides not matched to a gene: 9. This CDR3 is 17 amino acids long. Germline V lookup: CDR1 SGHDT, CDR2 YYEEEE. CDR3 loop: CASSLSSGGGTTGELFF. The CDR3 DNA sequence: TGTGCCAGCAGCTTGTCTTCGGGCGGGGGGACCACCGGGGAGCTGTTTTTT.

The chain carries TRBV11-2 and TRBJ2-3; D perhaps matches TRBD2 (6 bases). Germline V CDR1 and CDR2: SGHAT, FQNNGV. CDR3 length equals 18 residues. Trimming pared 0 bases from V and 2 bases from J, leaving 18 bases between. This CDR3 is CASSLEGSAGGLTDTQYF. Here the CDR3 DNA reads TGTGCCAGCAGCTTAGAGGGCTCTGCCGGGGGACTCACAGATACGCAGTATTTT.